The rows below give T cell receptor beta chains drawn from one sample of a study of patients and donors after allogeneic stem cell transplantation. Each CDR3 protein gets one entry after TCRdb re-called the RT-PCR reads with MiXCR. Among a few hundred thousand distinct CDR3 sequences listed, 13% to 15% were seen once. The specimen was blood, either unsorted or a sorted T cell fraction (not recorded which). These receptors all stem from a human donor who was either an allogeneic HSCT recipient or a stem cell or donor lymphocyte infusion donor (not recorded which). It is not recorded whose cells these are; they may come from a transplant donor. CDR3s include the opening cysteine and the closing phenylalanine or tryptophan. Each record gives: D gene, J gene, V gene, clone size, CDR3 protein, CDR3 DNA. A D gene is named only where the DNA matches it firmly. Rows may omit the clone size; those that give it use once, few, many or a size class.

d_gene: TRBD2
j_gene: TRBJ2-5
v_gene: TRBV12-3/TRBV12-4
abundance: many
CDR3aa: CASKLEAGRETQYF
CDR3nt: TGTGCCAGCAAATTGGAAGCGGGAAGGGAGACCCAGTACTTC

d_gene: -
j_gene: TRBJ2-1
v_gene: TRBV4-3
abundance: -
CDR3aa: CASSQDSAGLNNEQFF
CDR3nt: TGCGCCAGCAGCCAAGATAGTGCGGGGCTAAACAATGAGCAGTTCTTC

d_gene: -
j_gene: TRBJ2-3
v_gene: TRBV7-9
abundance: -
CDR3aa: CASSKGERSDTQYF
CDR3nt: TGTGCCAGCAGCAAAGGGGAGAGATCAGATACGCAGTATTTT

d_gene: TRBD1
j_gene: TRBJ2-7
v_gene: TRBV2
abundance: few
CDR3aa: CASMEDRMSSYEQYF
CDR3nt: TGTGCCAGCATGGAGGACAGGATGAGCTCCTACGAGCAGTACTTC

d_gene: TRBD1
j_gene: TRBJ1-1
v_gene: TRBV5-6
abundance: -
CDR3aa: CASSQGQGYNTEAFF
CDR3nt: TGTGCCAGCAGTCAAGGACAGGGTTATAACACTGAAGCTTTCTTT

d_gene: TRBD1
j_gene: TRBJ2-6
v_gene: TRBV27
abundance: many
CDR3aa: CASSRQGSSGANVLTF
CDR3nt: TGTGCCAGCAGCCGACAGGGAAGCTCTGGGGCCAACGTCCTGACTTTC

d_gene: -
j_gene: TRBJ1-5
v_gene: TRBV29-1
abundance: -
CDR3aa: CSVAQGQGNSNQPQHF
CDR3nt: TGCAGCGTTGCGCAAGGGCAGGGGAATAGCAATCAGCCCCAGCATTTT

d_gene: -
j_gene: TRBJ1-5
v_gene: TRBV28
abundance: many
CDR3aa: CASSTQRNQPQHF
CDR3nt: TGTGCCAGCAGCACCCAGCGCAATCAGCCCCAGCATTTT

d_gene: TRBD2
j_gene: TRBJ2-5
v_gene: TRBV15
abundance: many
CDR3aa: CATSGGGGLGKETQYF
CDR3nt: TGTGCCACCAGCGGGGGAGGAGGACTAGGAAAAGAGACCCAGTACTTC

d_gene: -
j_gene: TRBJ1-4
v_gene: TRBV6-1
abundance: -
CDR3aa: CASSPLQGRSNEKLFF
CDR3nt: TGTGCCAGCAGTCCATTACAGGGAAGGTCTAATGAAAAACTGTTTTTT

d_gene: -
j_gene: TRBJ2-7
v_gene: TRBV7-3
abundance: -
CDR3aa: CASSLFVGGAYEQYF
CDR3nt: TGTGCCAGCAGCTTATTCGTCGGCGGTGCCTACGAGCAGTACTTC

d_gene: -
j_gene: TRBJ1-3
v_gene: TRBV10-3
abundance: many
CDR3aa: CAISPQPTNLGNTIYF
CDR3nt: TGTGCCATCTCGCCCCAACCCACCAACCTTGGAAACACCATATATTTT

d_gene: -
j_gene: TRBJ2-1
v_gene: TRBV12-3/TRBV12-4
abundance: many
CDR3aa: CASSPLLGGNEQFF
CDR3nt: TGTGCCAGCAGTCCGCTCCTCGGAGGGAATGAGCAGTTCTTC

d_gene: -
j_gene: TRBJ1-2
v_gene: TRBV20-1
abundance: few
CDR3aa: CSAARDGYGYTF
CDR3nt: TGCAGTGCTGCCAGGGATGGGTATGGCTACACCTTC

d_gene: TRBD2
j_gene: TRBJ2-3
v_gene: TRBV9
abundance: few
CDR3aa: CASSVVGQRERCTDTQYF
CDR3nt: TGTGCCAGCAGCGTAGTTGGCCAGCGGGAACGGTGCACAGATACGCAGTATTTT

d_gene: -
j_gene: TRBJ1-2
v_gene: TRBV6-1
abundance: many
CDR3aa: CASSEALASSYTF
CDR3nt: TGTGCCAGCAGTGAAGCCCTGGCTTCGAGCTACACCTTC

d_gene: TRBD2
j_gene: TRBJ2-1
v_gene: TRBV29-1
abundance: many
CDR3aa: CSVTPVAGGLYNEQFF
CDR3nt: TGCAGCGTTACACCGGTAGCGGGGGGCCTCTACAATGAGCAGTTCTTC

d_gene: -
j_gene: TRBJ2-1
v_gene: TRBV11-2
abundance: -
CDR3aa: CASSLVKRTNEQFF
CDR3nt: TGTGCCAGCAGCTTAGTTAAGCGCACCAATGAGCAGTTCTTC

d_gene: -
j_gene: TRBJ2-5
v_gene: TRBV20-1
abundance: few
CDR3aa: CSASPPINYQETQYF
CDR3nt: TGCAGTGCTAGCCCCCCGATAAACTACCAAGAGACCCAGTACTTC

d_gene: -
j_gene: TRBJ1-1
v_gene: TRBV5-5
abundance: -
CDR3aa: CASSSQIQNTEAFF
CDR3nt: TGTGCCAGCAGCTCTCAAATACAGAACACTGAAGCTTTCTTT

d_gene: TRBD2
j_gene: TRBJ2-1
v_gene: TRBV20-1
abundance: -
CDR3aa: CSARLAGAYNEQFF
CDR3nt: TGCAGTGCCCGCCTAGCGGGGGCCTACAATGAGCAGTTCTTC

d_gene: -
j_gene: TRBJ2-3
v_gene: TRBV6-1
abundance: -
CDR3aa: CASSGLASGTDTQYF
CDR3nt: TGTGCCAGCAGTGGACTGGCTAGCGGCACAGATACGCAGTATTTT

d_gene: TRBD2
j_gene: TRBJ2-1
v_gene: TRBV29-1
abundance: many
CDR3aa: CSVLTSGSYNEQFF
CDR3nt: TGCAGCGTCCTGACTAGCGGGTCGTACAATGAGCAGTTCTTC

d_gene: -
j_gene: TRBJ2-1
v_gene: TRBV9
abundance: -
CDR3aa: CASSATLTTRTVEQFF
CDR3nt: TGTGCCAGCAGCGCTACCCTGACCACCCGGACAGTTGAGCAGTTCTTC

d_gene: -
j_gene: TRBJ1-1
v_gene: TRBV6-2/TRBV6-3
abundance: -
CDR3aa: CASTNSMGGSSYAEAFF
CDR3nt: TGTGCCAGCACCAACTCCATGGGGGGTAGTAGTTACGCTGAAGCTTTCTTT

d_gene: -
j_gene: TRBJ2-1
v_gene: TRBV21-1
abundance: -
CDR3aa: CASSANRGRGHEQFF
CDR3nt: TGTGCCAGCAGCGCTAACAGGGGGAGGGGGCATGAGCAGTTCTTC

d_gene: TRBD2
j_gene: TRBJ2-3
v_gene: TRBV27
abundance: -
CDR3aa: CASSPRLTSAPTDTQYF
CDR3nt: TGTGCCAGCAGTCCCCGCCTGACTAGCGCTCCCACAGATACGCAGTATTTT

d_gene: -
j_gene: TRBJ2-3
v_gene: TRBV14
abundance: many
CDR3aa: CASSPGTRDTQYF
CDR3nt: TGTGCCAGCAGCCCCGGGACCCGGGATACGCAGTATTTT

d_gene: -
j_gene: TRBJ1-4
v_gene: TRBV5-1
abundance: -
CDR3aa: CASSLGHASIEKLFF
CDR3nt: TGCGCCAGCAGCCTCGGACACGCAAGTATAGAAAAACTGTTTTTT

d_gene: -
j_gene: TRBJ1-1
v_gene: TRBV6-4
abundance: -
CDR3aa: CARHAASNTEAFF
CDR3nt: TGTGCCAGGCACGCAGCCTCGAACACTGAAGCTTTCTTT

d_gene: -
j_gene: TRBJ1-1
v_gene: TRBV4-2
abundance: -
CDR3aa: CASSLSSRGYTEAFF
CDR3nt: TGTGCCAGCAGCCTCTCAAGCAGGGGATATACTGAAGCTTTCTTT

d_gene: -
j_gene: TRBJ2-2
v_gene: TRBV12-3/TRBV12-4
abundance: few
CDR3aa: CASRPPLNTGELFF
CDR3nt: TGTGCCAGCAGGCCGCCATTGAACACCGGGGAGCTGTTTTTT

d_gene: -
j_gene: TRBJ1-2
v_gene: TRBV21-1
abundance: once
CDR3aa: CASSKVFKAGVHYGYTF
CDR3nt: TGTGCCAGCAGCAAAGTATTTAAGGCAGGGGTGCACTATGGCTACACCTTC

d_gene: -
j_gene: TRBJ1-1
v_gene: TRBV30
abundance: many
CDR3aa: CAWKGNYMNTEAFF
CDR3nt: TGTGCCTGGAAGGGGAATTACATGAACACTGAAGCTTTCTTT

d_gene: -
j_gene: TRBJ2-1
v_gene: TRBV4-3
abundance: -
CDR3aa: CASSQDWSSYNEQFF
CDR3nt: TGCGCCAGCAGCCAAGATTGGAGCTCCTACAATGAGCAGTTCTTC

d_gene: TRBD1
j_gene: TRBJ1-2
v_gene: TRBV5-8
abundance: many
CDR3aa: CASSSDRGPTYGYTF
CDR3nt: TGTGCCAGCAGCTCGGACAGGGGGCCGACCTATGGCTACACCTTC

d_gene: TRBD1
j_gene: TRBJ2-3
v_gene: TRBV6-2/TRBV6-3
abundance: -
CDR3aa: CASGTATDTQYF
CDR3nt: TGTGCCAGCGGGACAGCTACAGATACGCAGTATTTT

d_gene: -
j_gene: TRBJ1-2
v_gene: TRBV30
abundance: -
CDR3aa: CAWSTPGIYGYTF
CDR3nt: TGTGCCTGGAGTACCCCCGGGATCTATGGCTACACCTTC

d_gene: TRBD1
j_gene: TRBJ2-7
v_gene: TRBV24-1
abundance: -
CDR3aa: CATSAPGQGADEQYF
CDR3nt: TGTGCCACCAGTGCCCCGGGACAGGGGGCGGATGAGCAGTACTTC

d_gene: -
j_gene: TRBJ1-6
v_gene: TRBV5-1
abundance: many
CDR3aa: CASSLEGRRDLHF
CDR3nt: TGCGCCAGCAGCTTGGAGGGACGCCGAGACCTCCACTTT

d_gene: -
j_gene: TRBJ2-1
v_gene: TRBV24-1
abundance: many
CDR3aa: CATSDSASRGYNEQFF
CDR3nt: TGTGCCACCAGTGACTCCGCCTCGCGGGGATACAATGAGCAGTTCTTC

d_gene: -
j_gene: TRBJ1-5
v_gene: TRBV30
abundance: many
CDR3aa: CAWSVVSGGQPQHF
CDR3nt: TGTGCCTGGAGCGTCGTTAGCGGAGGTCAGCCCCAGCATTTT

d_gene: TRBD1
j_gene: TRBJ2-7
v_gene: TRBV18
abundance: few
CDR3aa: CASSPKTGVGEQYF
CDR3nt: TGTGCCAGCTCACCAAAGACAGGGGTGGGGGAGCAGTACTTC

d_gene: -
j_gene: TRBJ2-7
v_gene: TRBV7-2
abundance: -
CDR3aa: CASSYTGGGSYEQYF
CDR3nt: TGTGCCAGCAGCTATACAGGAGGGGGGTCCTACGAGCAGTACTTC

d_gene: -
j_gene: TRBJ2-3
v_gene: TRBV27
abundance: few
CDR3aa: CASSFSPPGLPRDTQYF
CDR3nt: TGTGCCAGCAGTTTTAGTCCCCCGGGACTGCCGAGGGATACGCAGTATTTT

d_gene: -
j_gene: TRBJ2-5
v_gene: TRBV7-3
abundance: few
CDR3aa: CASSLNGEEQETQYF
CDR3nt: TGTGCCAGCAGCTTAAATGGAGAGGAACAAGAGACCCAGTACTTC

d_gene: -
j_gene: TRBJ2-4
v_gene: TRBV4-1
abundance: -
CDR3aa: CASSQEGGSKNIQYF
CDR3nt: TGCGCCAGCAGCCAAGAAGGGGGGTCCAAAAACATTCAGTACTTC

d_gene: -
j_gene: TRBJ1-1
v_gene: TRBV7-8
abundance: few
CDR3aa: CASSHGGDTEAFF
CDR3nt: TGTGCCAGCAGCCACGGAGGTGACACTGAAGCTTTCTTT